One and the same sample provided the 2 T cell receptor beta chains below, sequenced in a study of blood T cells in healthy people across ages. Then a second PCR, running roughly 7 to 11 cycles, was carried out with a sample-barcoded 5' primer and a J-beta primer mix. TCRdb ran MiXCR on the 5' RACE reads and lists one entry per CDR3 protein. The sample lists 650,000 to 800,000 distinct CDR3 sequences; 40% to 50% were seen once. Sequencing was done on a sample of blood. The receptors were sampled from a man aged 55 to 70 in good health.

The V call is TRBV5-6, the J call TRBJ2-3; D unclear. The V gene's germline CDR1 is SGHDT and CDR2 YYEEEE. This CDR3 has 12 amino acids. Trimming took 4 bases from V and 4 from J, leaving 7 bases between them. CDR3 residues: CASSKPADTQYF. The CDR3 DNA reads as TGTGCCAGCAGCAAACCGGCAGATACGCAGTATTTT.

This clonotype was seen many times. V and J are TRBV29-1 and TRBJ2-5; the D is unclear. The CDR3 runs 13 residues. V was trimmed by 3 bases and J by 1 base, leaving 9 bases between them. Germline CDR1 SQVTM, CDR2 ANQGSEA. This CDR3 reads CSVDPDGQETQYF. CDR3 nucleotide sequence: TGCAGCGTTGACCCCGACGGCCAAGAGACCCAGTACTTC.